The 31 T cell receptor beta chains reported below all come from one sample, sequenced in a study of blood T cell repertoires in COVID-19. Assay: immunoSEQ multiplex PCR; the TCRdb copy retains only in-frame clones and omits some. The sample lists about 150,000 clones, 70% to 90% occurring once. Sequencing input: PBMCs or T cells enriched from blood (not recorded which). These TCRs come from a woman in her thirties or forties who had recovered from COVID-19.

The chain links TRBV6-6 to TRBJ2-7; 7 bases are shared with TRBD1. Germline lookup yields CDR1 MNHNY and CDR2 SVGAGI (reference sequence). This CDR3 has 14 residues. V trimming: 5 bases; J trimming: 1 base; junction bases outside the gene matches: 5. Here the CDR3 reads CASSSSDRSYEQYF. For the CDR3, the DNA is TGTGCCAGCAGTAGTTCGGACAGGTCCTACGAGCAGTACTTC.

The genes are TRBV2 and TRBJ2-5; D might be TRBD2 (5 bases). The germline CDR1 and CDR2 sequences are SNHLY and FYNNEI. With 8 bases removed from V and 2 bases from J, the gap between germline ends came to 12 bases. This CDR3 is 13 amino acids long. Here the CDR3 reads CASVAERQETQYF. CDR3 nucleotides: TGTGCCAGCGTGGCGGAGCGGCAAGAGACCCAGTACTTC. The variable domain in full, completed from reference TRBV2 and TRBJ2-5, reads EPEVTQTPSHQVTQMGQEVILRCVPISNHLYFYWYRQILGQKVEFLVSFYNNEISEKSEIFDDQFSVERPDGSNFTLKIRSTKLEDSAMYFCASVAERQETQYFGPGTRLLVL.

CDR3 coding DNA: TGTGCCAGTAGTATAGGGCAGGGGACGAGTATGGATACGCAGTATTTT. Translated: CASSIGQGTSMDTQYF. The V and J genes are TRBV19 and TRBJ2-3, with D perhaps TRBD1 (6 bases). The CDR3 totals 16 residues. In germline, CDR1 is LNHDA, CDR2 SQIVND (reference sequence). Trimming took off 1 base at V and 6 bases at J, with 17 bases between the two ends.

The CDR3 loop reads CASSGQGFKVSSGNTIYF. CDR3 nucleotide sequence: TGTGCCAGCAGCGGACAGGGGTTTAAAGTTTCATCTGGAAACACCATATATTTT. V gene TRBV28 combines with J gene TRBJ1-3; 9 bases fit TRBD1. Germline V gene lookup returns CDR1 MDHEN and CDR2 SYDVKM. J gave up 1 base and V 6 bases, and 13 bases lay outside the gene matches. The CDR3 has 18 amino acids. Combining the CDR3 with reference TRBV28 and TRBJ1-3 gives the whole variable domain DVKVTQSSRYLVKRTGEKVFLECVQDMDHENMFWYRQDPGLGLRLIYFSYDVKMKEKGDIPEGYSVSREKKERFSLILESASTNQTSMYLCASSGQGFKVSSGNTIYFGEGSWLTVV.

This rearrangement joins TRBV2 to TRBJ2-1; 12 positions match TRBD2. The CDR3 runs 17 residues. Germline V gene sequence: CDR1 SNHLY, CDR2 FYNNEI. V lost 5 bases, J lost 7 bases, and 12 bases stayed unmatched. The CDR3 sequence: CASSSPRLAGVVNEQFF. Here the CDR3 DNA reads TGTGCCAGCAGTTCCCCCAGACTAGCGGGAGTTGTTAATGAGCAGTTCTTC.

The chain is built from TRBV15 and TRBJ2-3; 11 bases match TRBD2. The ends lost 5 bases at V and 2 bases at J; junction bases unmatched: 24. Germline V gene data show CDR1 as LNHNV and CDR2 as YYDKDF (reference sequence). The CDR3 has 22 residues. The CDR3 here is CATSSPKANSGRAAGITDTQYF. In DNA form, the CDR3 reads TGTGCCACCAGCTCCCCAAAAGCTAATAGCGGGAGGGCTGCGGGGATCACAGATACGCAGTATTTT.

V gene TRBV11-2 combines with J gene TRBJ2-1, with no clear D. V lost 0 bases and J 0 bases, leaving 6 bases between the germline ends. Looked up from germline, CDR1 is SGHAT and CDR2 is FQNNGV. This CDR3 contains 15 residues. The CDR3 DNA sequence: TGTGCCAGCAGCTTAGAGTTTAGCTCCTACAATGAGCAGTTCTTC. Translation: CASSLEFSSYNEQFF.

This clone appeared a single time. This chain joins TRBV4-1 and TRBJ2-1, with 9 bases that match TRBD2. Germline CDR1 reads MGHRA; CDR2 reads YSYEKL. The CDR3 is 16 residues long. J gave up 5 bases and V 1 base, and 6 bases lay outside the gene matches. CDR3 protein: CASSQAGTSTDNEQFF. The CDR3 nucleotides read TGCGCCAGCAGCCAAGCCGGGACTAGCACCGACAATGAGCAGTTCTTC.

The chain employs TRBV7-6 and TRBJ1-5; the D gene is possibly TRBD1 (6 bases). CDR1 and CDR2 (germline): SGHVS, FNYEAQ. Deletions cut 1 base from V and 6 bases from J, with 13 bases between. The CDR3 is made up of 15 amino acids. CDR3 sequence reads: CASSLGQGRLQPQHF. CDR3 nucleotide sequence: TGTGCCAGCAGCTTAGGGCAGGGGCGACTTCAGCCCCAGCATTTT.

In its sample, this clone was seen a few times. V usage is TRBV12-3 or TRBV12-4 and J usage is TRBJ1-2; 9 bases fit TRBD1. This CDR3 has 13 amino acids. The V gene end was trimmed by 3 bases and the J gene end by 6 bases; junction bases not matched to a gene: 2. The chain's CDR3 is CASSLWTGDGYTF. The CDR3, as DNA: TGTGCCAGCAGTTTGTGGACAGGGGATGGCTACACCTTC.

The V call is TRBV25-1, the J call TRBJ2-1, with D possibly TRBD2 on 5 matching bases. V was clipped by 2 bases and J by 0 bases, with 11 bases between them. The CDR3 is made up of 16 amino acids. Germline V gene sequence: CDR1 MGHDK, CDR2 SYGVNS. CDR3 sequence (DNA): TGTGCCAGCAGTGAACCCGGACTCGACTCCTACAATGAGCAGTTCTTC. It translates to CASSEPGLDSYNEQFF.

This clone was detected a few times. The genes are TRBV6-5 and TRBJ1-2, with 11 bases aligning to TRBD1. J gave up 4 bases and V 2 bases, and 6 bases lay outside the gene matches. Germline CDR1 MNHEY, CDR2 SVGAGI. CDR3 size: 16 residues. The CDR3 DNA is TGTGCCAGCAGTTACCGGGACAGGGGGTCGGGCTATGGCTACACCTTC. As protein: CASSYRDRGSGYGYTF.

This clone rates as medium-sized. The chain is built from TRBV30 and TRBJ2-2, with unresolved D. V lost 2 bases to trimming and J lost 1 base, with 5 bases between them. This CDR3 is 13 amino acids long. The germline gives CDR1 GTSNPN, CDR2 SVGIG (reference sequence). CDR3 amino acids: CAWSPGNTGELFF. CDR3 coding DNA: TGTGCCTGGAGTCCAGGGAACACCGGGGAGCTGTTTTTT.

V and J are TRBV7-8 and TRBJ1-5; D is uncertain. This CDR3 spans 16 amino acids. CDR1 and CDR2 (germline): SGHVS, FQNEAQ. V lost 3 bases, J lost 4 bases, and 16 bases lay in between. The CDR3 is CASSLASSTINQPQHF. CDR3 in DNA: TGTGCCAGCAGCTTGGCCAGTTCGACTATTAATCAGCCCCAGCATTTT.

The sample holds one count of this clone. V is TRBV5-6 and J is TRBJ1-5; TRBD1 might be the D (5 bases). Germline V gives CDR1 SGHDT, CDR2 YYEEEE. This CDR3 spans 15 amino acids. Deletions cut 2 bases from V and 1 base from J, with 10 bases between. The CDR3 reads CASSFGDRSNQPQHF. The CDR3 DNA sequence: TGTGCCAGCAGCTTCGGTGACAGAAGCAATCAGCCCCAGCATTTT.

CDR3 sequence (DNA): TGTGCCAGTAGTCGACGTATAACAGGGAAAATGAACACTGAAGCTTTCTTT. Translated: CASSRRITGKMNTEAFF. This rearrangement joins TRBV19 to TRBJ1-1; D might be TRBD1 (6 bases). Trimming took off 5 bases at V and 0 bases at J, with 19 bases between the two ends. The length of the CDR3 is 17 residues. Looked up from germline, CDR1 is LNHDA and CDR2 is SQIVND (reference sequence).

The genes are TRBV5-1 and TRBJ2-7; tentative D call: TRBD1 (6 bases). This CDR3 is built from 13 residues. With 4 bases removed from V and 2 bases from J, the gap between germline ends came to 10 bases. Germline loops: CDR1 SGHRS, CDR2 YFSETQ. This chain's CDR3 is CASSTGDTYEQYF. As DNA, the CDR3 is TGCGCCAGCAGCACCGGGGACACCTACGAGCAGTACTTC.

CDR3 nucleotides: TGTGCCAGCAGCCATCGGACTATACGCACAGATACGCAGTATTTT. Translation: CASSHRTIRTDTQYF. This sequence joins TRBV3-1 (or the pseudogene TRBV3-2) and TRBJ2-3; tentative D call: TRBD2 (6 bases). Germline V gives CDR1 LGHDT, CDR2 YNNKEL (reference sequence). The CDR3 covers 15 residues. V shed 3 bases and J shed 1 base, with 11 bases lying between them.

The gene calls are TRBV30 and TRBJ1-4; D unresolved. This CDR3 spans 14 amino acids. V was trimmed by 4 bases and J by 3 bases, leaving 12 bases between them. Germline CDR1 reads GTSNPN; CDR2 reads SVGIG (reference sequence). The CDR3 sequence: CAWTPGLANEKLFF. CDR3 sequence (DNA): TGTGCCTGGACCCCCGGTCTAGCTAATGAAAAACTGTTTTTT.

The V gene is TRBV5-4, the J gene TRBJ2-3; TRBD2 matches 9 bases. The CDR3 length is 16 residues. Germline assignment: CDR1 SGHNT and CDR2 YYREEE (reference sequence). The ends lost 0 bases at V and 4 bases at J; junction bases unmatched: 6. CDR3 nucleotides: TGTGCCAGCAGCTTGGGGGGGCCTAGCGGGGCAGATACGCAGTATTTT. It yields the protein CASSLGGPSGADTQYF.

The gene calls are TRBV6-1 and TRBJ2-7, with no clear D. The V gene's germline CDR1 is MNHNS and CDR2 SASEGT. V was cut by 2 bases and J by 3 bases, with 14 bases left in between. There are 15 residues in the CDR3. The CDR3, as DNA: TGTGCCAGCAGTGAAAAAAGTCGTACGGGCTACGAGCAGTACTTC. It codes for CASSEKSRTGYEQYF.

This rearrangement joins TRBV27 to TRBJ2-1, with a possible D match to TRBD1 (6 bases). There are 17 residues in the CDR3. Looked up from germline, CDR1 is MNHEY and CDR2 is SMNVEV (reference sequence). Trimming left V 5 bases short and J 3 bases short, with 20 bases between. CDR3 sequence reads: CASSPNTGLRIYNEQFF. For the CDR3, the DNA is TGTGCCAGCAGTCCGAATACAGGGTTAAGAATCTACAATGAGCAGTTCTTC.

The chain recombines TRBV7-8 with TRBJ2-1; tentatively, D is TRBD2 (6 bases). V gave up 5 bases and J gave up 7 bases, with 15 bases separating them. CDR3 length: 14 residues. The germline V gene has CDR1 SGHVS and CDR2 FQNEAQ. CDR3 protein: CASSPTGGWNEQFF. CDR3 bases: TGTGCCAGCAGCCCCACTGGGGGGTGGAATGAGCAGTTCTTC.

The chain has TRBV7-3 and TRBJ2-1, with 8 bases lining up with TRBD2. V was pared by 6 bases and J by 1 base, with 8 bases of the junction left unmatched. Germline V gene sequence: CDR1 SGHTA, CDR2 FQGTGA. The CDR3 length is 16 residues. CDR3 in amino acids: CASSQAGVVSYNEQFF. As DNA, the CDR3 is TGTGCCAGCAGTCAAGCGGGAGTTGTATCCTACAATGAGCAGTTCTTC.

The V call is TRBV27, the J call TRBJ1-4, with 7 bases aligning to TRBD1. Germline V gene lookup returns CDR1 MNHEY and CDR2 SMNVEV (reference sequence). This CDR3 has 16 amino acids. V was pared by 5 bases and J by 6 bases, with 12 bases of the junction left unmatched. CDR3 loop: CASSPPPGRGDEKLFF. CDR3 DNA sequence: TGTGCCAGCAGTCCCCCTCCTGGCAGGGGGGATGAAAAACTGTTTTTT.

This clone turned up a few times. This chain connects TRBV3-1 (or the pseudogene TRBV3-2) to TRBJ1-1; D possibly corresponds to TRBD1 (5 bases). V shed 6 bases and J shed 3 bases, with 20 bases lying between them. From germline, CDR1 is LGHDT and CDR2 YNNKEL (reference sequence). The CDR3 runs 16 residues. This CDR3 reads CASSLRPGGGDTEAFF. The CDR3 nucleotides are TGTGCCAGCAGTCTCCGACCCGGGGGAGGTGACACTGAAGCTTTCTTT.

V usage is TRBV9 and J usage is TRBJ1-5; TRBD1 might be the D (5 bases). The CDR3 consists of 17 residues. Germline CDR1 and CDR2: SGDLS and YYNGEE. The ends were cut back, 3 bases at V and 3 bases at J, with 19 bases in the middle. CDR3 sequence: CASSDGGPGTVNQPQHF. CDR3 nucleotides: TGTGCCAGCAGCGACGGGGGACCGGGGACGGTCAATCAGCCCCAGCATTTT.

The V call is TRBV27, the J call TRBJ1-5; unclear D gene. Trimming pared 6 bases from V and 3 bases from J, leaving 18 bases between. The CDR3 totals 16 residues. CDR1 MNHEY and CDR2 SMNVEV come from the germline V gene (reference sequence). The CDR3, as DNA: TGTGCCAGCAGCCCCCTGGGGAGCAGTAACAATCAGCCCCAGCATTTT. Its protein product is CASSPLGSSNNQPQHF.

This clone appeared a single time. The CDR3 region is CASSILLSQGSQPQHF. As DNA, the CDR3 is TGTGCCAGTAGTATTCTCCTAAGCCAGGGTTCCCAGCCCCAGCATTTT. The chain uses TRBV19 and TRBJ1-5, with D maybe TRBD1 (5 bases). Germline loops: CDR1 LNHDA, CDR2 SQIVND (reference sequence). Trimming left V 3 bases short and J 7 bases short, with 19 bases between. The CDR3 extends over 16 amino acids.

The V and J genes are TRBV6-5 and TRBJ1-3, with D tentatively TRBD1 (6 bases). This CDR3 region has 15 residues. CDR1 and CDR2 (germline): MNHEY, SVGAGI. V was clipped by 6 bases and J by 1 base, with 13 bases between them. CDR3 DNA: TGTGCCAGCAGCCAAGGGGGGGAATCTGGAAACACCATATATTTT. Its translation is CASSQGGESGNTIYF.

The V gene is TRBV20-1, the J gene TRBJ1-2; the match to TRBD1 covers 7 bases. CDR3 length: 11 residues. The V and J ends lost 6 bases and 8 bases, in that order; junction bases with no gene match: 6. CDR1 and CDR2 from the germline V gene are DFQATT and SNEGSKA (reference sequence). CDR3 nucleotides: TGCAGTGCGAAGACAGGGACCGGCTACACCTTC. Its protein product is CSAKTGTGYTF.